Presented here are 23 T cell receptor beta chains from one specimen sequenced in a study of T-cell reconstitution after alpha-beta-depleted transplantation in children. Unique molecular identifiers were built into the TCRbeta library. MiXCR was run by TCRdb on the PCR reads, yielding one entry per CDR3 protein. The table shows fewer than 500,000 distinct CDR3 sequences, with 43% occurring only once. The specimen comprised PBMCs, sampled before TCRalphabeta/CD19-depleted stem cell transplant. All receptors derive from a girl aged 2-9 years with aplastic anemia, due to receive a stem cell transplant.

The chain couples TRBV20-1 to TRBJ1-4, with D unclear. V gave up 6 bases and J gave up 3 bases, with 14 bases separating them. The CDR3 is 14 amino acids. Looked up from germline, CDR1 is DFQATT and CDR2 is SNEGSKA (reference sequence). CDR3 DNA: TGCAGTGCCCTACGGGTGGAGGCTAATGAAAAACTGTTTTTT. Amino acids: CSALRVEANEKLFF.

The genes are TRBV14 and TRBJ1-6; weak D call: TRBD1 (6 bases). Trimming removed 5 bases from V and 7 bases from J, with 15 bases in between. The CDR3 is made up of 15 amino acids. Germline lookup yields CDR1 SGHDN and CDR2 FVKESK. In DNA, the CDR3 is TGTGCCAGCAGCACCCAGGGGATAAAGAATTCACCCCTCCACTTT. Its translation is CASSTQGIKNSPLHF.

This clonotype was observed a handful of times. V usage is TRBV12-3 or TRBV12-4 and J usage is TRBJ2-5, with a possible D match to TRBD1 (5 bases). V lost 7 bases to trimming and J lost 4 bases, with 19 bases between them. This CDR3 contains 15 residues. The CDR3: CASTPDTGAPETQYF. DNA for the CDR3: TGTGCCAGCACCCCGGATACAGGCGCCCCAGAGACCCAGTACTTC.

This chain connects TRBV20-1 to TRBJ2-1; TRBD2 matches 7 bases. Germline lookup yields CDR1 DFQATT and CDR2 SNEGSKA (reference sequence). The CDR3 covers 15 residues. The junction had 9 bases not matched to a gene; V was cut back by 3 bases and J by 4 bases. The CDR3 region is CSASIGRANYNEQFF. CDR3 DNA: TGCAGTGCTAGTATTGGGAGGGCGAATTACAATGAGCAGTTCTTC.

V gene TRBV28 combines with J gene TRBJ2-1; the D is unclear. Germline CDR1 is MDHEN and CDR2 is SYDVKM. This CDR3 contains 11 residues. Trimming removed 8 bases at V and 10 bases at J, with 12 bases between. The CDR3 DNA reads as TGTGCCAGCGCAGTAATAGGGGAGCAGTTCTTC. Protein: CASAVIGEQFF. Full variable domain (remainder filled in from reference TRBV28 and TRBJ2-1): DVKVTQSSRYLVKRTGEKVFLECVQDMDHENMFWYRQDPGLGLRLIYFSYDVKMKEKGDIPEGYSVSREKKERFSLILESASTNQTSMYLCASAVIGEQFFGPGTRLTVL.

This clonotype was recorded only once. J is TRBJ2-5 and V is TRBV7-9; D might be TRBD1 or TRBD2, each matching 5 bases. Germline V CDR1 and CDR2: SEHNR, FQNEAQ (reference sequence). Trimming pared 0 bases from V and 4 bases from J, leaving 12 bases between. CDR3 length: 15 residues. DNA of the CDR3: TGTGCCAGCAGCTTAGCGGTCACAGGAGGAGAGACCCAGTACTTC. Translating it yields CASSLAVTGGETQYF.

The chain has TRBV18 and TRBJ2-1, with 12 bases identical to TRBD2. The CDR3 contains 17 residues. Trimming removed 2 bases from V and 9 bases from J; junction bases left unmatched: 11. Germline values: CDR1 KGHSH, CDR2 LQKENI. The CDR3 bases are TGTGCCAGCTCACCAGATCGGACTAGCGGGGCCTGGAGTGAGCAGTTCTTC. Its translation: CASSPDRTSGAWSEQFF.

This chain links TRBV28 with TRBJ1-2, with 8 bases that match TRBD1. CDR3 length: 15 amino acids. Germline V gives CDR1 MDHEN, CDR2 SYDVKM. V shed 6 bases, J shed 5 bases, and the junction held 11 bases outside the gene matches. The DNA of the CDR3 is TGTGCCAGCAGACGACCGGGACAGGAAAAGTATGGCTACACCTTC. It encodes CASRRPGQEKYGYTF.

The table lists this clonotype with a few counts. This chain connects TRBV5-1 to TRBJ1-5; D is perhaps TRBD1 (5 bases). The CDR3 spans 16 residues. V lost 0 bases to trimming and J lost 4 bases, with 14 bases between them. The germline CDR1 and CDR2 sequences are SGHRS and YFSETQ. The CDR3 DNA reads TGCGCCAGCAGCTTGGACCCCAACGGGGGAAATCAGCCCCAGCATTTT. Protein: CASSLDPNGGNQPQHF.

This clonotype came up a few times. The rearrangement uses TRBV7-9 and TRBJ1-6; TRBD1 agrees at 10 bases. This CDR3 comprises 16 residues. The V gene's germline CDR1 is SEHNR and CDR2 FQNEAQ (reference sequence). The trim removed 2 bases at V and 7 bases at J, leaving 5 bases unmatched. The CDR3 region has the DNA TGTGCCAGCAGCTTAAGAAGGGGACAGGGGAATTCACCCCTCCACTTT. Amino acids: CASSLRRGQGNSPLHF.

This clonotype was observed a few times. The genes are TRBV7-9 and TRBJ2-3; D assignment may be TRBD1 or TRBD2 (5 bases each). Germline lookup yields CDR1 SEHNR and CDR2 FQNEAQ (reference sequence). The ends were cut back, 3 bases at V and 0 bases at J, with 10 bases in the middle. The CDR3 runs 15 residues. The CDR3 nucleotides read TGTGCCAGCAGCTTGGGGGATGCTAGCACAGATACGCAGTATTTT. This sequence encodes CASSLGDASTDTQYF.

This chain links TRBV20-1 with TRBJ1-2; 7 positions agree with TRBD1. The junction had 8 bases not matched to a gene; V was cut back by 2 bases and J by 8 bases. CDR1 and CDR2 from the germline V gene are DFQATT and SNEGSKA (reference sequence). This CDR3 has 13 amino acids. The DNA of the CDR3 is TGCAGTGCTAGATCCAGGGGGTCTCAGGGCTACACCTTC. Amino acid sequence: CSARSRGSQGYTF.

V and J are TRBV5-1 and TRBJ1-4; D unresolved. This CDR3 has 15 amino acids. V was shortened by 0 bases and J by 7 bases, with 13 bases between the two germline ends. CDR1 is SGHRS, CDR2 YFSETQ, per germline. CDR3 in amino acids: CASSLEGGPFEKLFF. The CDR3 DNA sequence: TGCGCCAGCAGCTTGGAAGGAGGCCCCTTTGAAAAACTGTTTTTT.

This chain connects TRBV10-3 to TRBJ2-1; D remains ambiguous. Per the germline V gene, CDR1 is ENHRY and CDR2 is SYGVKD. This CDR3 comprises 15 residues. Trimming shortened V by 4 bases and J by 5 bases, and 15 bases separated the two germline ends. The CDR3 sequence: CAISVGRAGDNEQFF. The CDR3 DNA reads TGTGCCATCAGTGTCGGCCGAGCCGGAGACAATGAGCAGTTCTTC.

This rearrangement joins TRBV4-1 to TRBJ2-7; TRBD1 matches at 7 bases. This CDR3 region has 17 residues. The J segment lost 0 bases and the V segment lost 0 bases, leaving 8 bases of the junction unmatched. CDR1 and CDR2 from the germline V gene are MGHRA and YSYEKL. The CDR3 DNA reads TGCGCCAGCAGCCAAGATTCCTGGGACAGCAGCTCCTACGAGCAGTACTTC. It codes for CASSQDSWDSSSYEQYF.

This rearrangement joins TRBV5-1 to TRBJ2-1, with 11 bases aligning to TRBD2. The CDR3 extends over 16 amino acids. V dropped 4 bases and J dropped 0; count of bases not matched to a gene: 3. Germline values: CDR1 SGHRS, CDR2 YFSETQ. CDR3 sequence (DNA): TGCGCCAGCAGCCCGACTAGCGGGGTCTCCTACAATGAGCAGTTCTTC. Translating gives CASSPTSGVSYNEQFF.

For the CDR3, the DNA is TGTGCCAGCAGCTTAGGAGTGTTCAATGAGCAGTTCTTC. This translates into CASSLGVFNEQFF. This chain connects TRBV7-2 to TRBJ2-1; no clear D. The CDR3 consists of 13 residues. Per germline, CDR1 SGHTA and CDR2 FQGNSA. The V gene lost 1 base and the J gene lost 6 bases, with 7 bases spanning the gap. Supplemented by reference TRBV7-2 and TRBJ2-1, the full variable domain reads GAGVSQSPSNKVTEKGKDVELRCDPISGHTALYWYRQSLGQGLEFLIYFQGNSAPDKSGLPSDRFSAERTGGSVSTLTIQRTQQEDSAVYLCASSLGVFNEQFFGPGTRLTVL.

This sequence joins TRBV18 and TRBJ2-2, with a weak D call TRBD1 (6 bases). Germline V gene lookup returns CDR1 KGHSH and CDR2 LQKENI. Trimming pared 5 bases from V and 2 bases from J, leaving 9 bases between. The CDR3 has 14 amino acids. CDR3 residues: CASSGDTNTGELFF. CDR3 nucleotides: TGTGCCAGCTCAGGGGACACAAACACCGGGGAGCTGTTTTTT.

The rearrangement links TRBV20-1 to TRBJ2-3, with 12 bases aligning to TRBD2. There are 14 residues in the CDR3. Losses at the gene ends were 6 bases for V and 4 bases for J; bases not matched to a gene: 5. The germline gives CDR1 DFQATT, CDR2 SNEGSKA (reference sequence). In nucleotides, the CDR3 is TGCAGTGCGTTACTAGCGGGGGGTGCAGATACGCAGTATTTT. Protein product: CSALLAGGADTQYF.

The CDR3 region has the DNA TGCAGTGCTAGAGGGACTAGCGGCCGCCTCGGGGATACGCAGTATTTT. Translated: CSARGTSGRLGDTQYF. V is TRBV20-1 and J is TRBJ2-3, with 10 bases identical to TRBD2. Per germline, CDR1 DFQATT and CDR2 SNEGSKA (reference sequence). CDR3 length equals 16 residues. V shed 1 base, J shed 6 bases, and the junction held 10 bases outside the gene matches.

This clonotype showed up just a few times. The rearrangement uses TRBV29-1 and TRBJ2-5; tentatively, D is TRBD2 (6 bases). The CDR3 runs 14 residues. V lost 6 bases and J lost 4, with 18 bases in between. The V gene's germline CDR1 is SQVTM and CDR2 ANQGSEA. The DNA for the CDR3 is TGCAGCGTGGACCCGGGCCCCGGGGGAGAGACCCAGTACTTC. Its translation is CSVDPGPGGETQYF.

This clonotype has only a few counts. The J gene is TRBJ2-1, the V gene TRBV29-1; possible D gene TRBD1, 6 bases. CDR3 size: 17 residues. Germline CDR1 SQVTM, CDR2 ANQGSEA. The ends were cut back, 0 bases at V and 5 bases at J, with 20 bases in the middle. The CDR3 sequence is CSVEDLPRTGPDNEQFF. CDR3 DNA sequence: TGCAGCGTTGAAGATCTACCTCGAACAGGGCCTGACAATGAGCAGTTCTTC.

The V call is TRBV20-1, the J call TRBJ1-1, with D possibly TRBD1 on 5 matching bases. The CDR3 is 13 amino acids. Looked up from germline, CDR1 is DFQATT and CDR2 is SNEGSKA (reference sequence). Trimming shortened V by 3 bases and J by 6 bases, and 14 bases separated the two germline ends. In DNA, the CDR3 is TGCAGTGCTAGTCGCCAGGGATTGCCTGAAGCTTTCTTT. It encodes CSASRQGLPEAFF.